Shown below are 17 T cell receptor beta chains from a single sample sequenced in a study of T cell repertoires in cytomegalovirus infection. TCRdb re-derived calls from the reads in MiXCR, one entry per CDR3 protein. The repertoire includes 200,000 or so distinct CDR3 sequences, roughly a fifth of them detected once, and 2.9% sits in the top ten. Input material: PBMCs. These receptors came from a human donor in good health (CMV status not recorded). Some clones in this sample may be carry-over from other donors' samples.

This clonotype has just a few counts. CDR3 in amino acids: CASSLGQGWNYGYTF. In DNA form, the CDR3 reads TGTGCCAGCAGCTTAGGTCAGGGATGGAACTATGGCTACACCTTC. The rearrangement uses TRBV11-2 and TRBJ1-2; D may be TRBD1 (5 bases). Germline V gene data show CDR1 as SGHAT and CDR2 as FQNNGV. This CDR3 has 15 amino acids. The V end was cut by 1 base, the J end by 2 bases, with 11 bases between.

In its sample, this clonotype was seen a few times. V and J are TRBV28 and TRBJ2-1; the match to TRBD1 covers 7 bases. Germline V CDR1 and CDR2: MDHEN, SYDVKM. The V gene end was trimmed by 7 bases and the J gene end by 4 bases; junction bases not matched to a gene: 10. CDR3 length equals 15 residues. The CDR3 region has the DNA TGTGCCAGCATGACCCGGGACAGAACTTACAATGAGCAGTTCTTC. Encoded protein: CASMTRDRTYNEQFF. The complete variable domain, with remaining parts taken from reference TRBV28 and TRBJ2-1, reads DVKVTQSSRYLVKRTGEKVFLECVQDMDHENMFWYRQDPGLGLRLIYFSYDVKMKEKGDIPEGYSVSREKKERFSLILESASTNQTSMYLCASMTRDRTYNEQFFGPGTRLTVL.

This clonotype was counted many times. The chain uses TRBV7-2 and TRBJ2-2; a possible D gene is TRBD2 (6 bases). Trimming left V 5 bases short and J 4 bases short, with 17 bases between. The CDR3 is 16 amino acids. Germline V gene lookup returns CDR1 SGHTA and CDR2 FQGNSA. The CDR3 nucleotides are TGTGCCAGCAGCCAAGTGGGCGGGGCGGGCACCGGGGAGCTGTTTTTT. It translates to CASSQVGGAGTGELFF. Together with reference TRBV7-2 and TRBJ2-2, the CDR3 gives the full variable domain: GAGVSQSPSNKVTEKGKDVELRCDPISGHTALYWYRQSLGQGLEFLIYFQGNSAPDKSGLPSDRFSAERTGGSVSTLTIQRTQQEDSAVYLCASSQVGGAGTGELFFGEGSRLTVL.

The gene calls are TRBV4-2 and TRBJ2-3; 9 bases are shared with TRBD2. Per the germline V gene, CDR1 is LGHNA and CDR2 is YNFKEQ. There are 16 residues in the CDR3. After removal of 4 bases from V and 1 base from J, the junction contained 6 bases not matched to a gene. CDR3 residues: CASSLPSGDRTDTQYF. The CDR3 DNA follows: TGTGCCAGCAGCCTCCCTAGCGGGGATCGCACAGATACGCAGTATTTT.

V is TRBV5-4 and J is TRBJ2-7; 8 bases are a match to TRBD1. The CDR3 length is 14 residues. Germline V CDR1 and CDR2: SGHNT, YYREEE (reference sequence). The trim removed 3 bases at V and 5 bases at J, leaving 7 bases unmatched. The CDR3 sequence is CASSYGQGRDEQYF. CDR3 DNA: TGTGCCAGCAGCTACGGACAGGGAAGGGACGAGCAGTACTTC.

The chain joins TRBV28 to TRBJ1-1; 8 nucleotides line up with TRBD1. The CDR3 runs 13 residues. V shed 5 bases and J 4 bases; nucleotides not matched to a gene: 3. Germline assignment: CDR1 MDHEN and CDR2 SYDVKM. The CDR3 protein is CASSGRGPTEAFF. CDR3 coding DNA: TGTGCCAGCAGTGGCAGGGGGCCCACTGAAGCTTTCTTT.

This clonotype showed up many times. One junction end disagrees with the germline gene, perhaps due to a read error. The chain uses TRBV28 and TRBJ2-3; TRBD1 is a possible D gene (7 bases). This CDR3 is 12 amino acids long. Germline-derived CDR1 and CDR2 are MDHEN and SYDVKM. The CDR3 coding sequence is TGTGCCAGCAGTTCACCGGGACAGCGGGTGAATTTT. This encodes CASSSPGQRVNF.

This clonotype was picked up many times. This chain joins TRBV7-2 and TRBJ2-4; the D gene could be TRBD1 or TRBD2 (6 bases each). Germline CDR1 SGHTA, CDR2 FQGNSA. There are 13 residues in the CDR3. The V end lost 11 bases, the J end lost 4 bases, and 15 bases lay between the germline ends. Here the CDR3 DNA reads TGTGCCTTACCCGGGGGCGGAAAAAACATTCAGTACTTC. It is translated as CALPGGGKNIQYF.

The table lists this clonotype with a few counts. CDR3 loop: CASSLGSGQGQNYGYTF. DNA of the CDR3: TGTGCCAGCAGCTTAGGATCGGGACAGGGTCAAAACTATGGCTACACCTTC. The chain is built from TRBV7-6 and TRBJ1-2; TRBD1 matches 9 bases. After removal of 1 base from V and 2 bases from J, the junction contained 8 bases not matched to a gene. The CDR3 covers 17 residues. Germline CDR1 and CDR2: SGHVS and FNYEAQ.

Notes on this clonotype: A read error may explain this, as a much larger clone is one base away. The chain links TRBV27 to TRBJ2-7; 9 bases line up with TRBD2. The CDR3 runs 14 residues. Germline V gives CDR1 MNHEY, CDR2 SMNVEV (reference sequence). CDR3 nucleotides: TGTGCCCGCAGTCGAGCGGGAGGCTCCTACGAGCAGTACTTC. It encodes CARSRAGGSYEQYF.

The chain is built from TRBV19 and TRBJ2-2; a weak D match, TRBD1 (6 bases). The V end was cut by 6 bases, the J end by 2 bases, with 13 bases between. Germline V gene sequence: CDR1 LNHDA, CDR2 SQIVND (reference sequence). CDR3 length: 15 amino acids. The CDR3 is CASRLGTRNTGELFF. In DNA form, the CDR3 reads TGTGCCAGTAGGTTGGGGACACGAAACACCGGGGAGCTGTTTTTT. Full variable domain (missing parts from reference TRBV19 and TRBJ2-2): DGGITQSPKYLFRKEGQNVTLSCEQNLNHDAMYWYRQDPGQGLRLIYYSQIVNDFQKGDIAEGYSVSREKKESFPLTVTSAQKNPTAFYLCASRLGTRNTGELFFGEGSRLTVL.

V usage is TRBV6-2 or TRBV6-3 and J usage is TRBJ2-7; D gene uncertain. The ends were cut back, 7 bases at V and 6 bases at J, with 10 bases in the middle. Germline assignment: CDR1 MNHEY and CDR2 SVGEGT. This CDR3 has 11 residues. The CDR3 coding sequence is TGTGCCAGCACAAGGGCCGGCGAGCAGTACTTC. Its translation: CASTRAGEQYF.

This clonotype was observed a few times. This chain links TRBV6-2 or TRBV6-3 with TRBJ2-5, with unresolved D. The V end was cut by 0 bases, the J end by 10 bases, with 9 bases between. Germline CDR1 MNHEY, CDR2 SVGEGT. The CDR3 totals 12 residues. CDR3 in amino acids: CASSYSWVDQYF. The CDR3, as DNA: TGTGCCAGCAGTTACTCGTGGGTGGACCAGTACTTC.

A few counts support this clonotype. The CDR3 bases are TGCGCCAGCTCCACGTCGACCTCCCCAGATACGCAGTATTTT. Its protein product is CASSTSTSPDTQYF. The chain couples TRBV5-1 to TRBJ2-3; D uncertain. The V end lost 7 bases, the J end lost 4 bases, and 16 bases lay between the germline ends. This CDR3 is built from 14 residues. Per the germline V gene, CDR1 is SGHRS and CDR2 is YFSETQ.

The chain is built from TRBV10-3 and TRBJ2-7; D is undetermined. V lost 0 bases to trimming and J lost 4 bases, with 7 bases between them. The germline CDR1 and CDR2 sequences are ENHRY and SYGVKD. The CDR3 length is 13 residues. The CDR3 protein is CAISESSSYEQYF. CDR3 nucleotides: TGTGCCATCAGTGAGTCGAGTAGTTACGAGCAGTACTTC.

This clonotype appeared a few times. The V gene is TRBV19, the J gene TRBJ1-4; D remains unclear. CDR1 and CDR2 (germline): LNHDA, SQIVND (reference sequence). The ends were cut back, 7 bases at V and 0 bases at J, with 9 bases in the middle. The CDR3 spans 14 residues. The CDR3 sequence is CASKSAATNEKLFF. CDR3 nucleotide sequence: TGTGCCAGTAAGTCGGCAGCAACTAATGAAAAACTGTTTTTT.

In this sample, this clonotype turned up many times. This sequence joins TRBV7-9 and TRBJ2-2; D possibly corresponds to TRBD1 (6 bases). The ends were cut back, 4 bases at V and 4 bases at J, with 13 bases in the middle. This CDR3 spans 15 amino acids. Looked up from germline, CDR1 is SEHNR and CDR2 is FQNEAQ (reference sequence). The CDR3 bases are TGTGCCAGCAGCTCACGAGCAGGGGTCACCGGGGAGCTGTTTTTT. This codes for CASSSRAGVTGELFF.